The next 7 T cell receptor beta chains were all read from a single sample in a study of cytomegalovirus exposure and HLA in healthy donors. The PCR had 60 Vbeta and 13 Jbeta primers. Profiling relied on immunoSEQ multiplex PCR, and the TCRdb table lists in-frame clones only, not all of them. This table has around 69,000 clones, around 70% appearing once. The sample taken for sequencing was PBMCs. These receptors originate from a man aged 35 to 55 in good health and CMV-seropositive.

The rearrangement links TRBV7-2 to TRBJ2-4, with 7 bases fitting TRBD2. Germline lookup yields CDR1 SGHTA and CDR2 FQGNSA. Trimming removed 5 bases from V and 7 bases from J; junction bases left unmatched: 14. This CDR3 spans 16 amino acids. The CDR3 spells CASSRQSGGFLNIQYF. The CDR3 DNA reads TGTGCCAGCAGCAGACAGTCGGGAGGATTCTTGAACATTCAGTACTTC.

The chain joins TRBV9 to TRBJ1-4; D is perhaps TRBD1 (6 bases). V gave up 0 bases and J gave up 8 bases, with 14 bases separating them. From germline, CDR1 is SGDLS and CDR2 YYNGEE. The CDR3 is 15 amino acids. The CDR3 reads CASSVDVQGYEKLFF. CDR3 in DNA: TGTGCCAGCAGCGTAGATGTACAGGGTTACGAAAAACTGTTTTTT.

DNA of the CDR3: TGTGCCTGGAGTGTGGGCGGGGGGGCCACTGAGCAGTTCTTC. Protein: CAWSVGGGATEQFF. V is TRBV30 and J is TRBJ2-1; 9 bases are a match to TRBD2. V lost 0 bases to trimming and J lost 9 bases; unmatched junction nucleotides: 6. Germline V gene sequence: CDR1 GTSNPN, CDR2 SVGIG (reference sequence). The CDR3 extends over 14 amino acids.

The chain joins TRBV9 to TRBJ2-7; D remains ambiguous. The CDR3 consists of 15 residues. Per the germline V gene, CDR1 is SGDLS and CDR2 is YYNGEE. V lost 2 bases, J lost 2 bases, and 14 bases lay in between. DNA of the CDR3: TGTGCCAGCAGCGTCACCCCAGAGGAGACCTACGAGCAGTACTTC. Residues: CASSVTPEETYEQYF.

In DNA form, the CDR3 reads TGTGCCAGCAGTGCCAGACCCGGGACAGGGGGTTCCTACAATGAGCAGTTCTTC. Translation: CASSARPGTGGSYNEQFF. The chain has TRBV6-1 and TRBJ2-1; 11 nucleotides agree with TRBD1. The CDR3 runs to 18 residues. The germline V gene encodes CDR1 MNHNS and CDR2 SASEGT. V shed 4 bases and J 1 base; nucleotides not matched to a gene: 9.

This chain joins TRBV27 and TRBJ1-1; TRBD1 matches at 7 bases. Trimming cost V 7 bases and J 5 bases; bases outside gene matches: 10. CDR3 size: 14 residues. Germline assignment: CDR1 MNHEY and CDR2 SMNVEV (reference sequence). CDR3 sequence (DNA): TGTGCCAGCATCGGGACAGCGGCACGGACTGAAGCTTTCTTT. Translating it yields CASIGTAARTEAFF.

This clone turned up a few times. This CDR3 is CASSYLGPGTNTEAFF. DNA for the CDR3: TGTGCCAGCTCGTACCTGGGGCCAGGTACAAACACTGAAGCTTTCTTT. J is TRBJ1-1 and V is TRBV18; tentatively, D is TRBD1 (5 bases). Germline CDR1 reads KGHSH; CDR2 reads LQKENI. The CDR3 consists of 16 residues. Between the trimmed V and J ends, which lost 6 bases and 2 bases, there was a span of 19 bases.